Here is one T cell receptor beta chain with its context. This entry comes from a study of technical replicates of blood from a handful of donors. Here immunoSEQ multiplex PCR was the method, and the copy in TCRdb shows in-frame clones only, minus some. The sample contains more than 90,000 clones, roughly 95% of which appear only once. In germline, CDR1 is MNHEY, CDR2 SVGAGI. Between the trimmed V and J ends, which lost 2 bases and 5 bases, there was a span of 9 bases. The length of the CDR3 is 13 residues. The sequence derives from a human donor in good health. J is TRBJ1-1 and V is TRBV6-5; D is ambiguous. Sequenced sample: T cells isolated from PBMCs. CDR3 in amino acids: CASSYLYGTEAFF. CDR3 coding DNA: TGTGCCAGCAGTTACCTTTACGGGACTGAAGCTTTCTTT.